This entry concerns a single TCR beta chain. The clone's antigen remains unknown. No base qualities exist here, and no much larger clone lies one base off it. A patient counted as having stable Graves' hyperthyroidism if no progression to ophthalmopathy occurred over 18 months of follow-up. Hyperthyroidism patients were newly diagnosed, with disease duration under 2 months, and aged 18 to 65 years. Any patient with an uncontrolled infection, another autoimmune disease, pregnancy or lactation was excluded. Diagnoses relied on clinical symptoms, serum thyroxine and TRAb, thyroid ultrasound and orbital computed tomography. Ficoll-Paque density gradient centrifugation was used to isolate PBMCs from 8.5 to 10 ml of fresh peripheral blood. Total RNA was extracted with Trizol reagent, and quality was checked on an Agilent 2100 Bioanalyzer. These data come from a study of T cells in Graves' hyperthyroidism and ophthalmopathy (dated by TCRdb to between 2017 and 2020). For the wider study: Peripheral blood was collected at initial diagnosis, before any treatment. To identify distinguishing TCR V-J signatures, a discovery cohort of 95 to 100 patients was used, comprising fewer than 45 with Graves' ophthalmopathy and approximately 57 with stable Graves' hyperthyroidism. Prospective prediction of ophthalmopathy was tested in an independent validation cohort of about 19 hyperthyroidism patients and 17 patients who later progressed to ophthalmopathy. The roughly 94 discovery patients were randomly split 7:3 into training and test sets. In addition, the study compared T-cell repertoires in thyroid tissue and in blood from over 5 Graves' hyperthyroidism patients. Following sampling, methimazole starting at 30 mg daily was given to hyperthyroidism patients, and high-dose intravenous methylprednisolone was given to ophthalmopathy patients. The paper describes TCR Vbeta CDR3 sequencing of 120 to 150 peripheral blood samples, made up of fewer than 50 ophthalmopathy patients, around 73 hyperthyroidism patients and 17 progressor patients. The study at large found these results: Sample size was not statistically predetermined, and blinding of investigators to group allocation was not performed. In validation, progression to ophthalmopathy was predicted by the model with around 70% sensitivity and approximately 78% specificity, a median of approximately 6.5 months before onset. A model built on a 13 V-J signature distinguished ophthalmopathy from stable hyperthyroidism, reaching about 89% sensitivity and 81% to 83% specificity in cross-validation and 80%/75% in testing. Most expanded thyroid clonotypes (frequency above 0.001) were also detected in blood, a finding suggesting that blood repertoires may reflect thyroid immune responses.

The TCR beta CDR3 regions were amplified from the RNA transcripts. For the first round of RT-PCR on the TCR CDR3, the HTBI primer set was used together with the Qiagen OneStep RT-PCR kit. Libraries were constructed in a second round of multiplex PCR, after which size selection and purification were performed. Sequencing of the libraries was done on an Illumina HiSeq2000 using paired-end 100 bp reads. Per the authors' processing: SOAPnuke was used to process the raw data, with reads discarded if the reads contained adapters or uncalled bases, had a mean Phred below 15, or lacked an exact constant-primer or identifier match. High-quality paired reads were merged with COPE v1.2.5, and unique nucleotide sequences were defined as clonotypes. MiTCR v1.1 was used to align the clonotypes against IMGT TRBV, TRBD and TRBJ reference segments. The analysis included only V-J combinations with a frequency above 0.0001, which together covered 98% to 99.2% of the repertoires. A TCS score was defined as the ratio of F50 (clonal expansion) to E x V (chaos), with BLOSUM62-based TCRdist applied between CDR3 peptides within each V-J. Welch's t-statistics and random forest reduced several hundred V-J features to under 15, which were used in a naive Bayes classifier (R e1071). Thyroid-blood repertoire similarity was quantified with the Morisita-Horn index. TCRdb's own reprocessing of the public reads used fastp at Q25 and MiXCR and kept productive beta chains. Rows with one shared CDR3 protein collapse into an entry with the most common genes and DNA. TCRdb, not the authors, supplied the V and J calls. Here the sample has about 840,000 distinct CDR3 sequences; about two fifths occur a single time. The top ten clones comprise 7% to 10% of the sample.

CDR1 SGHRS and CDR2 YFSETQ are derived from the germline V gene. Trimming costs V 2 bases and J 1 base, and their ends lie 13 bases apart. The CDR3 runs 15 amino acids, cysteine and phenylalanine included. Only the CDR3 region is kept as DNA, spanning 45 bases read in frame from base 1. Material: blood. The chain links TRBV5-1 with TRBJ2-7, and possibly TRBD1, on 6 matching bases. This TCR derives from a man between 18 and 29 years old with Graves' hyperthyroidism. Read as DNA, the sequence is TGCGCCAGCAGCTTTGGACAGCCGGGATCCTACGAGCAGTACTTC. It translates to CASSFGQPGSYEQYF.